This TCR beta chain was sequenced during a study of cytomegalovirus exposure and HLA in healthy donors. Though nominally healthy at sampling, donors likely had unrecorded immune exposures. Study findings and constraints: In an earlier analysis, most TCR beta V segments were productive about 90% or about 30% of the time.

The PCR ran on 60 Vbeta and 13 Jbeta primers. The assay was immunoSEQ multiplex PCR, and TCRdb's table has in-frame clones only and misses some. This sample has roughly 100,000 clones, with roughly 74% found just once. This CDR3 contains 11 residues. The germline V gene encodes CDR1 SGHTS and CDR2 YDEGEE. V lost 0 bases and J 7 bases, leaving 4 bases between the germline ends. This clone appeared a few times. Its antigen is undetermined. The V gene is TRBV5-8, the J gene TRBJ1-2; D unclear. The specimen sequenced was PBMCs. This TCR was sampled from a man aged 35 to 55 in good health and CMV-seronegative. CDR3: CASSLAGGYTF. The CDR3 nucleotides read TGTGCCAGCAGCTTGGCAGGTGGCTACACCTTC.